Following are 18 T cell receptor beta chains from one sample sequenced in a study of T-cell reconstitution after alpha-beta-depleted transplantation in children. The TCRbeta library was prepared with unique molecular identifiers. Via MiXCR, TCRdb re-called the PCR reads, giving one row per CDR3 protein. Here the sample spans roughly 570,000 distinct CDR3 sequences, 25% to 30% being singletons. The specimen comprised PBMCs, sampled before TCRalphabeta/CD19-depleted stem cell transplant. The receptors come from a boy younger than two with Wiskott-Aldrich syndrome, due to receive a stem cell transplant.

The chain carries TRBV20-1 and TRBJ2-1; weak D call: TRBD1 (5 bases). With 6 bases removed from V and 8 bases from J, the gap between germline ends came to 20 bases. Per germline, CDR1 DFQATT and CDR2 SNEGSKA (reference sequence). The CDR3 loop spans 14 amino acids. Here the CDR3 DNA reads TGCAGTGCAAGCAGGGTGGGCCTTTGGGATGAGCAGTTCTTC. The encoded protein is CSASRVGLWDEQFF.

This clonotype has a handful of counts. The junction differs from germline at one of its ends, possibly a read error. The rearrangement joins TRBV20-1 to TRBJ2-7; 8 bases are a match to TRBD1. Per germline, CDR1 DFQATT and CDR2 SNEGSKA (reference sequence). This CDR3 is built from 12 residues. CDR3 sequence: CSASTGAYDQYF. The CDR3 bases are TGCAGTGCCTCGACAGGGGCCTACGATCAGTACTTC.

Only a few counts were recorded for this clonotype. This chain's CDR3 is CASSSRNTIYF. CDR3 bases: TGTGCCAGCAGTTCTAGAAACACCATATATTTT. The chain couples TRBV12-3 or TRBV12-4 to TRBJ1-3; D gene ambiguous. V was cut by 4 bases and J by 5 bases, with 3 bases left in between. The CDR3 loop spans 11 amino acids.

This clonotype was detected a few times. The rearrangement links TRBV9 to TRBJ2-1, with a tentative D call TRBD2 (6 bases). The CDR3 runs to 15 residues. Germline values: CDR1 SGDLS, CDR2 YYNGEE. The ends were cut back, 4 bases at V and 5 bases at J, with 16 bases in the middle. The CDR3 nucleotides read TGTGCCAGCAGCTACGGGTCGGGACTTAACAATGAGCAGTTCTTC. Translation gives CASSYGSGLNNEQFF.

V usage is TRBV7-2 and J usage is TRBJ1-1; maybe TRBD1 (5 bases). The germline V gene encodes CDR1 SGHTA and CDR2 FQGNSA. The CDR3 is 14 amino acids. The germline V and J ends were trimmed by 2 bases and 4 bases, with 11 bases remaining between them. The CDR3: CASSLRPGFTEAFF. Here the CDR3 DNA reads TGTGCCAGCAGCTTAAGGCCAGGGTTCACTGAAGCTTTCTTT.

This clonotype has more than one count but fewer than ten. The rearrangement uses TRBV7-9 and TRBJ1-1; D is undetermined. This CDR3 contains 14 residues. Germline V gene data show CDR1 as SEHNR and CDR2 as FQNEAQ (reference sequence). V shed 4 bases and J shed 1 base, with 10 bases lying between them. CDR3 DNA: TGTGCCAGCAGCTCCTTGGGAAGGAACACTGAAGCTTTCTTT. Translation gives CASSSLGRNTEAFF.

The genes are TRBV27 and TRBJ2-1; TRBD2 matches at 11 bases. The germline V gene encodes CDR1 MNHEY and CDR2 SMNVEV (reference sequence). This CDR3 contains 17 residues. V shed 5 bases, J shed 0 bases, and the junction held 6 bases outside the gene matches. CDR3 sequence: CASSQSGTSGSYNEQFF. The CDR3 nucleotides are TGTGCCAGCAGTCAATCCGGGACTAGCGGCTCCTACAATGAGCAGTTCTTC.

This clonotype showed up just a few times. This chain connects TRBV28 to TRBJ2-1; D gene uncertain. Trimming left V 6 bases short and J 3 bases short, with 12 bases between. The CDR3 spans 14 residues. The germline CDR1 and CDR2 sequences are MDHEN and SYDVKM. The CDR3 DNA follows: TGTGCCAGCAGACCCGAGCAGGTCTACAATGAGCAGTTCTTC. Its translation is CASRPEQVYNEQFF.

The V call is TRBV27, the J call TRBJ2-7; 8 bases are shared with TRBD2. The CDR3 has 15 amino acids. Germline CDR1 is MNHEY and CDR2 is SMNVEV (reference sequence). V lost 6 bases and J lost 4; bases outside the gene matches: 11. The CDR3 DNA reads TGTGCCAGCAGACGTTTGGGACTAGGGGTGTACGAGCAGTACTTC. Translating gives CASRRLGLGVYEQYF.

The chain carries TRBV12-3 or TRBV12-4 and TRBJ2-7; TRBD2 agrees at 8 bases. CDR3 size: 15 residues. With V trimmed by 5 bases and J by 7 bases, 13 bases remained unmatched. CDR3: CASSPIAGRAWEQYF. CDR3 coding DNA: TGTGCCAGCAGTCCTATAGCGGGGAGGGCTTGGGAGCAGTACTTC.

CDR3 sequence: CASTPGGANEKLFF. CDR3 in DNA: TGTGCCAGCACCCCAGGTGGTGCGAATGAAAAACTGTTTTTT. J is TRBJ1-4 and V is TRBV2; D is uncertain. V was pared by 7 bases and J by 5 bases, with 14 bases between. Per germline, CDR1 SNHLY and CDR2 FYNNEI. There are 14 residues in the CDR3.

The chain has TRBV28 and TRBJ2-1; D unclear. V lost 3 bases to trimming and J lost 8 bases, with 17 bases between them. The CDR3 sequence is 15 residues long. Germline V gene data show CDR1 as MDHEN and CDR2 as SYDVKM. In nucleotides, the CDR3 is TGTGCCAGCAGTTTGGGTTTGGGTTTTAGAGATGAGCAGTTCTTC. This gives the protein CASSLGLGFRDEQFF.

This clonotype was counted a few times. This sequence joins TRBV20-1 and TRBJ2-5, with unresolved D. The CDR3 extends over 14 amino acids. Germline CDR1 DFQATT, CDR2 SNEGSKA (reference sequence). The germline V and J ends were trimmed by 2 bases and 3 bases, with 13 bases remaining between them. The CDR3 loop reads CSARRESRKETQYF. The CDR3 DNA follows: TGCAGTGCTAGAAGGGAATCTCGGAAAGAGACCCAGTACTTC.

This clonotype was detected a few times. V usage is TRBV5-6 and J usage is TRBJ2-2, with D maybe TRBD1 (5 bases). This CDR3 comprises 13 residues. The germline CDR1 and CDR2 sequences are SGHDT and YYEEEE. V was clipped by 0 bases and J by 9 bases, with 9 bases between them. The CDR3 protein is CASSLEGIRELFF. CDR3 nucleotides: TGTGCCAGCAGCTTGGAGGGGATCCGGGAGCTGTTTTTT.

The J gene is TRBJ1-1, the V gene TRBV30, with 8 bases identical to TRBD1. Germline V gene sequence: CDR1 GTSNPN, CDR2 SVGIG (reference sequence). The CDR3 runs to 16 residues. The V and J ends lost 0 bases and 0 bases, in that order; junction bases with no gene match: 6. The CDR3 spells CAWSVRTGPMNTEAFF. The CDR3 DNA reads TGTGCCTGGAGTGTCCGGACAGGGCCCATGAACACTGAAGCTTTCTTT.

The CDR3 bases are TGTGCCAGCAGTTCGACTAGGGATACGCAGTATTTT. This codes for CASSSTRDTQYF. The chain is built from TRBV28 and TRBJ2-3; a weak D match, TRBD2 (6 bases). The V end lost 4 bases, the J end lost 6 bases, and 8 bases lay between the germline ends. CDR1 is MDHEN, CDR2 SYDVKM, per germline. The CDR3 sequence is 12 residues long.

This clonotype was detected only once. The CDR3 coding sequence is TGCAGTGCTTCTCCGGGGGCGCGCACTGAAGCTTTCTTT. Residues: CSASPGARTEAFF. The gene calls are TRBV20-1 and TRBJ1-1, with a possible D match to TRBD1 (6 bases). The CDR3 runs 13 residues. Between the trimmed V and J ends, which lost 5 bases and 4 bases, there was a span of 14 bases. CDR1 and CDR2 (germline): DFQATT, SNEGSKA (reference sequence).

The V gene is TRBV2, the J gene TRBJ2-1, with D possibly being TRBD1 or TRBD2 (5 bases each). The germline V and J ends were trimmed by 0 bases and 15 bases, with 18 bases remaining between them. The CDR3 is made up of 14 amino acids. The germline V gene has CDR1 SNHLY and CDR2 FYNNEI. CDR3 amino acids: CASSEALVVGDAFF. CDR3 nucleotides: TGTGCCAGCAGTGAAGCGCTTGTCGTGGGGGACGCGTTCTTC.